The 32 T cell receptor beta chains reported below all come from one sample, sequenced in a study of T-cell memory formation after mild COVID-19. In TCRdb, the 5' RACE reads were re-called with MiXCR into one record per CDR3 protein. The sample carries approximately 480,000 distinct CDR3 sequences, 15% to 20% recorded once. Sequences were obtained from PBMCs or a T cell subset sorted from them (not recorded which). These receptors were collected from an adult woman who had mild COVID-19 (a few samples of this study predate the infection). Cell type and time point are not known.

The chain joins TRBV2 to TRBJ2-3; 7 bases line up with TRBD1. Looked up from germline, CDR1 is SNHLY and CDR2 is FYNNEI. V dropped 6 bases and J dropped 2; count of bases not matched to a gene: 8. This CDR3 region has 15 residues. The DNA of the CDR3 is TGTGCCAGCAGGAATACAGGGGTTCCCACAGATACGCAGTATTTT. Translated, it gives CASRNTGVPTDTQYF.

A few counts support this clonotype. The CDR3 bases are TGCAGTGCTAAGTGGGTCGGCTACACCTTC. It codes for CSAKWVGYTF. The J gene is TRBJ1-2, the V gene TRBV20-1; no firm D call. V lost 4 bases, J lost 8 bases, and 8 bases lay in between. Germline loops: CDR1 DFQATT, CDR2 SNEGSKA (reference sequence). The CDR3 covers 10 residues.

The chain has TRBV7-2 and TRBJ2-5; maybe TRBD1 (5 bases). The germline gives CDR1 SGHTA, CDR2 FQGNSA. Deletions cut 1 base from V and 5 bases from J, with 17 bases between. The length of the CDR3 is 16 residues. This chain's CDR3 is CASSLVQGRFAETQYF. The CDR3 nucleotides read TGTGCCAGCAGCTTAGTTCAGGGTCGTTTTGCGGAGACCCAGTACTTC.

The chain joins TRBV30 to TRBJ2-6; D is unclear. Trimming cost V 3 bases and J 0 bases, with 18 bases left between them. The CDR3 spans 18 residues. CDR1 and CDR2 (germline): GTSNPN, SVGIG (reference sequence). CDR3 residues: CAWSSRWGKGSGANVLTF. CDR3 coding DNA: TGTGCCTGGAGCTCCAGGTGGGGTAAGGGCTCTGGGGCCAACGTCCTGACTTTC. Combining the CDR3 with reference TRBV30 and TRBJ2-6 gives the whole variable domain SQTIHQWPATLVQPVGSPLSLECTVEGTSNPNLYWYRQAAGRGLQLLFYSVGIGQISSEVPQNLSASRPQDRQFILSSKKLLLSDSGFYLCAWSSRWGKGSGANVLTFGAGSRLTVL.

This clonotype was seen only a few times. V usage is TRBV5-1 and J usage is TRBJ2-3; the D call may be TRBD1 or TRBD2 (5 bases each). CDR3 length: 16 residues. Germline V gene sequence: CDR1 SGHRS, CDR2 YFSETQ. Trimming stripped 4 bases from V and 0 bases from J, with 15 bases between. In DNA form, the CDR3 reads TGCGCCAGCAGCCCGTATCGAGGGGCAAGCACAGATACGCAGTATTTT. Its protein product is CASSPYRGASTDTQYF.

The sample holds many counts of this clonotype. V usage is TRBV7-6 and J usage is TRBJ1-1; the D is unclear. The CDR3 contains 11 residues. V was cut by 4 bases and J by 6 bases, with 6 bases left in between. Germline V lookup: CDR1 SGHVS, CDR2 FNYEAQ. CDR3 protein: CASSSQAEAFF. The DNA of the CDR3 is TGTGCCAGCAGCTCGCAGGCTGAAGCTTTCTTT.

As to this clonotype: Lacking the conserved final phenylalanine or tryptophan, this CDR3 likely reflects a read error. The DNA is omitted, as the CDR3 cannot be located on it reliably, and the CDR3 follows TCRdb's listing. J is TRBJ2-7 and V is TRBV29-1; the table calls TRBD2, which could not be checked here. CDR1 is SQVTM and CDR2 is ANQGSEA in the germline V gene. The CDR3 is 13 amino acids in total, end residues counted. The CDR3 here is CSALFPGLATLSL.

As DNA, the CDR3 is TGTGCCAGCAGCTTCGGGACAGGGGTCACTGAAGCTTTCTTT. Translating it yields CASSFGTGVTEAFF. The chain is built from TRBV7-2 and TRBJ1-1, with TRBD1 identical over 10 bases. Germline V gives CDR1 SGHTA, CDR2 FQGNSA. The CDR3 sequence is 14 residues long. J lost 4 bases, V lost 3 bases, and 2 bases had no gene match.

V gene TRBV27 combines with J gene TRBJ2-1; 8 bases map to TRBD1. The CDR3 is 14 residues long. V lost 3 bases and J lost 8; bases outside the gene matches: 6. The germline V gene encodes CDR1 MNHEY and CDR2 SMNVEV (reference sequence). The CDR3 DNA reads as TGTGCCAGCAGTTTGGGGGACAGGCACCATGAGCAGTTCTTC. Encoded protein: CASSLGDRHHEQFF.

J is TRBJ2-7 and V is TRBV7-2; 7 bases line up with TRBD2. The CDR3 totals 15 residues. V dropped 0 bases and J dropped 0; count of bases not matched to a gene: 2. Germline V gene data show CDR1 as SGHTA and CDR2 as FQGNSA. The CDR3 spells CASSLAGTISYEQYF. CDR3 bases: TGTGCCAGCAGCTTAGCGGGGACTATCTCCTACGAGCAGTACTTC.

This clonotype has a handful of counts. The chain links TRBV7-8 to TRBJ2-4, with D possibly TRBD2 on 5 matching bases. The germline V gene has CDR1 SGHVS and CDR2 FQNEAQ. This CDR3 contains 17 residues. Deletions cut 5 bases from V and 0 bases from J, with 17 bases between. The CDR3 here is CASSPGGYGLAKNIQYF. CDR3 coding DNA: TGTGCCAGCAGCCCCGGCGGATACGGACTAGCCAAAAACATTCAGTACTTC.

The V call is TRBV25-1, the J call TRBJ1-1; the match to TRBD1 covers 8 bases. Germline loops: CDR1 MGHDK, CDR2 SYGVNS. The V and J ends lost 2 bases and 6 bases, in that order; junction bases with no gene match: 8. This CDR3 is 15 amino acids long. The CDR3, as DNA: TGTGCCAGCAGTGAAGGAAAACAGGGGGATGCTGAAGCTTTCTTT. It specifies CASSEGKQGDAEAFF.

CDR3 DNA sequence: TGCGCCAGCAGCCACACCACGGCCCCTCAAGAGACCCAGTACTTC. Amino acids: CASSHTTAPQETQYF. The rearrangement links TRBV4-3 to TRBJ2-5; D is undetermined. Germline V gene sequence: CDR1 LGHNA, CDR2 YSLEER. This CDR3 spans 15 amino acids. The V end was cut by 3 bases, the J end by 2 bases, with 13 bases between.

The CDR3 bases are TGTGCCAGCAGCTCCCGTCCGTCCGAACCGGAAGGAAACACCATATATTTT. Protein product: CASSSRPSEPEGNTIYF. J is TRBJ1-3 and V is TRBV13; unclear D gene. Germline loops: CDR1 PRHDT, CDR2 FYEKMQ (reference sequence). Trimming removed 4 bases at V and 4 bases at J, with 20 bases between. CDR3 size: 17 residues.

This clonotype was counted between two and nine times. The chain carries TRBV9 and TRBJ2-1; D perhaps matches TRBD1 (5 bases). The V gene's germline CDR1 is SGDLS and CDR2 YYNGEE. The V end was cut by 3 bases, the J end by 2 bases, with 9 bases between. CDR3 size: 14 residues. The CDR3 nucleotides are TGTGCCAGCAGCGAAGGGGATGCCTACAATGAGCAGTTCTTC. Amino acid sequence: CASSEGDAYNEQFF.

This clonotype was counted between two and nine times. The chain couples TRBV3-1 to TRBJ2-3; D is possibly TRBD2 (6 bases). The CDR3 runs 14 residues. From germline, CDR1 is LGHDT and CDR2 YNNKEL (reference sequence). Trimming stripped 4 bases from V and 6 bases from J, with 14 bases between. As DNA, the CDR3 is TGTGCCAGCAGCCTCCAACCGGGACTTGATACGCAGTATTTT. This encodes CASSLQPGLDTQYF.

This clonotype has more than one count but fewer than ten. The rearrangement links TRBV27 to TRBJ1-6; D is undetermined. Germline assignment: CDR1 MNHEY and CDR2 SMNVEV (reference sequence). V dropped 4 bases and J dropped 5 bases, with 9 bases sitting between them. CDR3 size: 14 residues. This CDR3 is CASSSRPDNSPLHF. As DNA, the CDR3 is TGTGCCAGCAGTTCTAGACCCGATAATTCACCCCTCCACTTT.

There are a few counts of this clonotype. V and J are TRBV5-4 and TRBJ2-1; D is undetermined. The CDR3 is made up of 14 amino acids. Germline CDR1 is SGHNT and CDR2 is YYREEE (reference sequence). The V and J ends lost 6 bases and 1 base respectively, with 11 bases between them. The CDR3 DNA follows: TGTGCCAGCACCCCGGGTAGGTCCTACAATGAGCAGTTCTTC. Its protein product is CASTPGRSYNEQFF.

In its sample, this clonotype was seen a few times. The chain joins TRBV7-3 to TRBJ1-1; possible D gene TRBD1, 6 bases. Germline CDR1 SGHTA, CDR2 FQGTGA. Trimming removed 4 bases at V and 7 bases at J, with 13 bases between. CDR3 length: 13 residues. The CDR3 coding sequence is TGTGCCAGCAGCTCCTCCCCGACAGGTGAAGCTTTCTTT. The encoded protein is CASSSSPTGEAFF.

CDR3 region: CASTYMGSNTEAFF. Here the CDR3 DNA reads TGTGCCAGCACCTATATGGGGTCGAACACTGAAGCTTTCTTT. V is TRBV5-6 and J is TRBJ1-1; D is unclear. V lost 6 bases to trimming and J lost 1 base, with 13 bases between them. This CDR3 has 14 amino acids. Looked up from germline, CDR1 is SGHDT and CDR2 is YYEEEE. Looking up the rest from reference TRBV5-6 and TRBJ1-1 gives the full variable domain: DAGVTQSPTHLIKTRGQQVTLRCSPKSGHDTVSWYQQALGQGPQFIFQYYEEEERQRGNFPDRFSGHQFPNYSSELNVNALLLGDSALYLCASTYMGSNTEAFFGQGTRLTVV.

V usage is TRBV4-1 and J usage is TRBJ1-2, with no clear D. The V end lost 1 base, the J end lost 4 bases, and 13 bases lay between the germline ends. CDR1 MGHRA and CDR2 YSYEKL come from the germline V gene. The length of the CDR3 is 15 residues. CDR3 nucleotides: TGCGCCAGCAGCCAAGTCCCGGCAGATCCCTATGGCTACACCTTC. Translation: CASSQVPADPYGYTF.

The sample holds a few counts of this clonotype. The chain combines TRBV19 with TRBJ2-2; perhaps TRBD2 as D (5 bases). Germline V lookup: CDR1 LNHDA, CDR2 SQIVND (reference sequence). The V end lost 11 bases, the J end lost 3 bases, and 10 bases lay between the germline ends. The CDR3 has 12 amino acids. Here the CDR3 reads CACQRDTGELFF. The DNA of the CDR3 is TGTGCCTGTCAGAGGGACACCGGGGAGCTGTTTTTT.

J is TRBJ2-1 and V is TRBV5-1; 15 bases agree with TRBD2. V lost 3 bases and J lost 5; bases outside the gene matches: 6. From germline, CDR1 is SGHRS and CDR2 YFSETQ. The CDR3 totals 17 residues. The CDR3 nucleotides read TGCGCCAGCAGCTCGGGGACTAGCGGGGGGCCTAACAATGAGCAGTTCTTC. It is translated as CASSSGTSGGPNNEQFF.

The chain combines TRBV2 with TRBJ2-6; D remains unclear. V lost 4 bases, J lost 1 base, and 8 bases lay in between. The CDR3 is 15 amino acids. CDR1 is SNHLY, CDR2 FYNNEI, per germline. The CDR3 DNA reads as TGTGCCAGCAGTGTGTCCGGTTCTGGGGCCAACGTCCTGACTTTC. The encoded protein is CASSVSGSGANVLTF.

This clonotype was seen more than once but under ten times. The rearrangement joins TRBV5-6 to TRBJ2-1, with 14 bases that match TRBD2. In germline, CDR1 is SGHDT, CDR2 YYEEEE. V was pared by 4 bases and J by 8 bases, with 14 bases of the junction left unmatched. The CDR3 is made up of 18 amino acids. Here the CDR3 reads CASSLSPRLAGGGDEQFF. CDR3 in DNA: TGTGCCAGCAGCCTATCCCCCCGACTAGCGGGGGGGGGTGATGAGCAGTTCTTC.

This clonotype has only a few counts. The V gene is TRBV19, the J gene TRBJ2-1, with TRBD2 identical over 7 bases. The trim removed 3 bases at V and 2 bases at J, leaving 10 bases unmatched. This CDR3 contains 17 residues. The germline V gene encodes CDR1 LNHDA and CDR2 SQIVND (reference sequence). CDR3 in DNA: TGTGCCAGTAGTATTTTTTTCGCTAGCGGAGCCTACAATGAGCAGTTCTTC. Translated: CASSIFFASGAYNEQFF.

CDR3 bases: TGTGCCAGTAGTATAGGGGTAGGGCAGTTCTTC. Encoded protein: CASSIGVGQFF. This chain connects TRBV19 to TRBJ2-1; no clear D gene. The CDR3 extends over 11 amino acids. The V gene's germline CDR1 is LNHDA and CDR2 SQIVND (reference sequence). V was pared by 1 base and J by 12 bases, with 7 bases between.

This clonotype was detected a few times. This chain's CDR3 is CASSYGGADEKLFF. CDR3 sequence (DNA): TGTGCCAGCAGTTACGGGGGGGCTGATGAAAAACTGTTTTTT. The chain couples TRBV6-6 to TRBJ1-4, with D possibly matching TRBD1 (6 bases). The CDR3 runs 14 residues. Trimming shortened V by 2 bases and J by 6 bases, and 10 bases separated the two germline ends. The germline gives CDR1 MNHNY, CDR2 SVGAGI (reference sequence).

This chain connects TRBV5-1 to TRBJ2-3; possibly TRBD1 for D (6 bases). The V and J ends lost 4 bases and 5 bases respectively, with 17 bases between them. The CDR3 totals 15 residues. Germline V gene sequence: CDR1 SGHRS, CDR2 YFSETQ. This chain's CDR3 is CASSTGTEVRDTQYF. Here the CDR3 DNA reads TGCGCCAGCAGCACAGGGACGGAAGTCCGAGATACGCAGTATTTT. Supplemented by reference TRBV5-1 and TRBJ2-3, the full variable domain reads KAGVTQTPRYLIKTRGQQVTLSCSPISGHRSVSWYQQTPGQGLQFLFEYFSETQRNKGNFPGRFSGRQFSNSRSEMNVSTLELGDSALYLCASSTGTEVRDTQYFGPGTRLTVL.

CDR3 loop: CASNSGVSGNTIYF. The CDR3 region has the DNA TGCGCCAGCAATTCAGGGGTCTCTGGAAACACCATATATTTT. The chain employs TRBV5-1 and TRBJ1-3; D possibly corresponds to TRBD1 (6 bases). Trimming removed 6 bases at V and 0 bases at J, with 10 bases between. CDR1 and CDR2 (germline): SGHRS, YFSETQ. The CDR3 consists of 14 residues.

The CDR3 DNA follows: TGCAGCGCCATGAGCTTGGGCTCCTACAATGAGCAGTTCTTC. This translates into CSAMSLGSYNEQFF. The chain has TRBV29-1 and TRBJ2-1; no clear D. CDR1 is SQVTM and CDR2 is ANQGSEA in the germline V gene. Trimming removed 7 bases at V and 0 bases at J, with 13 bases between. The CDR3 loop spans 14 amino acids.

Concerning this clonotype: The junction departs from germline at one end; a sequencing error may be responsible. This rearrangement joins TRBV5-1 to TRBJ1-1; TRBD1 matches at 8 bases. The CDR3 spans 15 residues. Germline V gives CDR1 SGHRS, CDR2 YFSETQ. The CDR3 here is CASSLMRQGNTGAFF. CDR3 in DNA: TGCGCCAGCAGCCTTATGAGACAGGGGAACACTGGAGCTTTCTTT.